This T cell receptor beta chain was recovered during a study of T cells in Graves' hyperthyroidism and ophthalmopathy. Across the whole study: Pretreatment peripheral blood was obtained at initial diagnosis.

Subjects with ophthalmopathy showed a Clinical Activity Score no lower than 3, a NOSPECS grade no lower than 4, and a duration shorter than 3 months. TCR beta CDR3 regions were amplified from RNA transcripts. An initial round of RT-PCR targeting the TCR CDR3 relied on the HTBI primer set. A single record per CDR3 protein comes from TCRdb applying MiXCR to the multiplex PCR reads. The sample lists hundreds of thousands of distinct CDR3 sequences; around 15% were seen once. This CDR3 region has 14 residues. Per the germline V gene, CDR1 is DFQATT and CDR2 is SNEGSKA (reference sequence). V lost 6 bases, J lost 7 bases, and 19 bases lay in between. This clonotype has just a few counts. What it binds is not known. Overall study results and limits: With a median lead of about 6.9 months before onset, the model predicted ophthalmopathy.

Material for sequencing was blood. The genes are TRBV20-1 and TRBJ2-1; weak D call: TRBD2 (5 bases). The origin of this receptor is a woman in her forties with Graves' ophthalmopathy. CDR3 sequence (DNA): TGCAGTGCGCCAAGCGGATGGATTGCAAATGAGCAGTTCTTC. Translation gives CSAPSGWIANEQFF.